The 10 T cell receptor beta chains listed next were all sequenced from one sample in a study of blood T cell repertoires in COVID-19. Sequencing was performed with immunoSEQ multiplex PCR; in TCRdb, only in-frame clones are kept and a portion is missing. The repertoire consists of some 220,000 clones, with about 87% occurring once and the leading ten covering roughly 2.8%. The sequencing sample was made of PBMCs or T cells enriched from blood (not recorded which). The source of these receptors is a woman aged 25 to 45 who had recovered from COVID-19.

In this sample, this clone turned up a few times. V is TRBV6-5 and J is TRBJ1-1; 7 nucleotides align to TRBD1. V shed 7 bases and J 12 bases; nucleotides not matched to a gene: 17. The V gene's germline CDR1 is MNHEY and CDR2 SVGAGI. The CDR3 sequence is 14 residues long. The CDR3, as DNA: TGTGCCAGCACCAGATTCCGGGACAGAGCGGAAACTTTCTTT. Protein sequence: CASTRFRDRAETFF.

This clone has only one observation. V is TRBV5-1 and J is TRBJ1-1, with 11 bases that match TRBD1. The germline gives CDR1 SGHRS, CDR2 YFSETQ. The CDR3 sequence is 15 residues long. V lost 4 bases to trimming and J lost 7 bases; unmatched junction nucleotides: 9. The DNA of the CDR3 is TGCGCCAGCAGCAAAGACCGGGACAGGGGGTTTGAAGCTTTCTTT. Translating it yields CASSKDRDRGFEAFF.

The rearrangement links TRBV19 to TRBJ1-5; D is perhaps TRBD1 (6 bases). V was pared by 5 bases and J by 5 bases, with 10 bases between. This CDR3 region has 13 residues. From germline, CDR1 is LNHDA and CDR2 SQIVND (reference sequence). CDR3 DNA: TGTGCCAGTAGTGACAGGAGCTATCAGCCCCAGCATTTT. It translates to CASSDRSYQPQHF.

The table lists this clone with a few counts. The chain has TRBV19 and TRBJ1-2; D uncertain. The ends were cut back, 7 bases at V and 6 bases at J, with 9 bases in the middle. The CDR3 spans 11 residues. CDR1 and CDR2 from the germline V gene are LNHDA and SQIVND (reference sequence). CDR3 amino acids: CASNSMDGYTF. The CDR3 DNA reads as TGTGCCAGTAACTCAATGGATGGCTACACCTTC.

The chain recombines TRBV2 with TRBJ1-5; TRBD1 agrees at 7 bases. Germline lookup yields CDR1 SNHLY and CDR2 FYNNEI. This CDR3 is built from 15 residues. The trim removed 4 bases at V and 0 bases at J, leaving 3 bases unmatched. The CDR3: CASSVEGASNQPQHF. The CDR3 nucleotides read TGTGCCAGCAGTGTGGAGGGGGCTAGCAATCAGCCCCAGCATTTT.

The chain has TRBV2 and TRBJ1-4; 7 bases are shared with TRBD1. The ends lost 6 bases at V and 3 bases at J; junction bases unmatched: 7. Germline V gene sequence: CDR1 SNHLY, CDR2 FYNNEI. The CDR3 contains 15 residues. CDR3 loop: CASSYDRVPNEKLFF. The CDR3 DNA reads TGTGCCAGCAGCTACGACAGGGTCCCTAATGAAAAACTGTTTTTT.

The V gene is TRBV6-6, the J gene TRBJ2-7, with 9 positions matching TRBD2. The V gene's germline CDR1 is MNHNY and CDR2 SVGAGI (reference sequence). The length of the CDR3 is 14 residues. Germline trimming cut 3 bases from V and 4 bases from J; bases unmatched to any gene: 4. CDR3 nucleotide sequence: TGTGCCAGCAGTTATAGCGGGGGCCCATACGAGCAGTACTTC. Translated: CASSYSGGPYEQYF.

The rearrangement joins TRBV6-5 to TRBJ1-1; 7 bases are shared with TRBD1. Germline values: CDR1 MNHEY, CDR2 SVGAGI. J lost 12 bases, V lost 6 bases, and 7 bases had no gene match. The CDR3 length is 11 residues. The CDR3 sequence is CASRAGTVSFF. CDR3 nucleotides: TGTGCCAGCAGGGCCGGGACAGTCTCTTTCTTT.

The J gene is TRBJ2-3, the V gene TRBV7-9, with TRBD1 matching over 11 bases. Trimming cost V 5 bases and J 3 bases; bases outside gene matches: 4. CDR1 is SEHNR and CDR2 is FQNEAQ in the germline V gene (reference sequence). This CDR3 has 15 amino acids. The DNA for the CDR3 is TGTGCCAGCAGCCTCGGACAGGGGGCGACAGATACGCAGTATTTT. Its protein is CASSLGQGATDTQYF.

The chain has TRBV25-1 and TRBJ2-1, with 7 bases identical to TRBD1. This CDR3 region has 13 residues. Germline CDR1 MGHDK, CDR2 SYGVNS. The CDR3 reads CAATGDSYNEQFF. CDR3 bases: TGTGCAGCAACAGGGGATTCCTACAATGAGCAGTTCTTC.